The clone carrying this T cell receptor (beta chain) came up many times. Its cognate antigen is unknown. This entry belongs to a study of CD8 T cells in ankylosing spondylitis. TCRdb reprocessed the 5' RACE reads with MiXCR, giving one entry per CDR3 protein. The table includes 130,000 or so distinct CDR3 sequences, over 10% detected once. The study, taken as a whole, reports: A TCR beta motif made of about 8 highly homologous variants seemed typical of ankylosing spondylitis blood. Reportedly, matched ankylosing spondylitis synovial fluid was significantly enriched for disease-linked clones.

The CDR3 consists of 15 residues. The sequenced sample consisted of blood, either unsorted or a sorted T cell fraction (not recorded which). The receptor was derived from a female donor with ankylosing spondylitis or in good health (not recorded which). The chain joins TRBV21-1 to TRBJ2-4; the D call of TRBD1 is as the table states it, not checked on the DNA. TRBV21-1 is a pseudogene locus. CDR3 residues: CASSPHWDRESLQYF. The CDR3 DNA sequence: TGTGCCAGCAGCCCCCACTGGGACAGGGAATCCCTTCAGTACTTC.